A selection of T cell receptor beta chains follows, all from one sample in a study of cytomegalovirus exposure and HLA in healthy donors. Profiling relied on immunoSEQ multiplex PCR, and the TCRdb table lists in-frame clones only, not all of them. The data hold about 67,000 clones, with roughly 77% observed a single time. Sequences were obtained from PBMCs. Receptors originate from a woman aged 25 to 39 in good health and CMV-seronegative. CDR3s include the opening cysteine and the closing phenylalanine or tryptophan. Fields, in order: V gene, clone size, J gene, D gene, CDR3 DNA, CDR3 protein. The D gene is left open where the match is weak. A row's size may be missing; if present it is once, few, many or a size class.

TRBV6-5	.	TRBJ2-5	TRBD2	TGTGCCAGCAGTCTTACGCGGGGGGCTAGGGAGACCCAGTACTTC	CASSLTRGARETQYF
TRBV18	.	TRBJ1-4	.	TGTGCCAGCTCACCGGCCGGAGGTAATGAAAAACTGTTTTTT	CASSPAGGNEKLFF
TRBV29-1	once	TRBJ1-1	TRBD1	TGCAGCGCAGGGGGGCAGGGGGCAACTGAAGCTTTCTTT	CSAGGQGATEAFF
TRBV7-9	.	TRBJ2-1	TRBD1	TGTGCCAGCAGCTTAGGACAGGGATACAATGAGCAGTTCTTC	CASSLGQGYNEQFF
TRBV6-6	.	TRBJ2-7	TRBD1	TGTGCCAGCAGCGACAGGGGATCCGAGCAGTACTTC	CASSDRGSEQYF
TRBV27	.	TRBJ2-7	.	TGTGCCAGCAGTTTACACCGGGACTACGAGCAGTACTTC	CASSLHRDYEQYF
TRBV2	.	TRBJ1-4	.	TGTGCCAGCAGTGCCGGGACAACTAATGAAAAACTGTTTTTT	CASSAGTTNEKLFF
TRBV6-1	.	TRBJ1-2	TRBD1	TGTGCCAGCAGTGAAGTCAGGGACAGCTATGGCTACACCTTC	CASSEVRDSYGYTF
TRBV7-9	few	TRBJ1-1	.	TGTGCCAGCAGCTCCCCGGGGGGGACGGACACTGAAGCTTTCTTT	CASSSPGGTDTEAFF
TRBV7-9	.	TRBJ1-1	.	TGTGCCAGCACCGACGGATGGGGAGGAGACACTGAAGCTTTCTTT	CASTDGWGGDTEAFF
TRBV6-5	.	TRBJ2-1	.	TGTGCCAGCAGTCCACAGGGCCTGGGTGAGCAGTTCTTC	CASSPQGLGEQFF
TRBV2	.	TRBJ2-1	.	TGTGCCAGCAGTGAAGCCAGTCATGAGCAGTTCTTC	CASSEASHEQFF
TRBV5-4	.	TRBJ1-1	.	TGTGCCAGCAGCTCGCCGGGACTCCCGGACACTGAAGCTTTCTTT	CASSSPGLPDTEAFF
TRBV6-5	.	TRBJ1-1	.	TGTGCCAGCAGTTACGGGTCGGGCACTGAAGCTTTCTTT	CASSYGSGTEAFF
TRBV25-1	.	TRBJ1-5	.	TGTGCCAGCAGACCGGGGGGCCGCAATCAGCCCCAGCATTTT	CASRPGGRNQPQHF
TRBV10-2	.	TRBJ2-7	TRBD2	TGCGCCAGCCGCGGGACTAACCTCTACGAGCAGTACTTC	CASRGTNLYEQYF
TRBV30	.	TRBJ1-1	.	TGTGCCTGGGGGGACGGGAGGAACACTGAAGCTTTCTTT	CAWGDGRNTEAFF
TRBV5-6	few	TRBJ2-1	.	TGTGCCAGCAGCTTGGAGACAGGCAATGAGCAGTTCTTC	CASSLETGNEQFF
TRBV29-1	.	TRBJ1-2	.	TGCAGCGTTGGTGCGGGGGAGGGGACTAACTATGGCTACACCTTC	CSVGAGEGTNYGYTF
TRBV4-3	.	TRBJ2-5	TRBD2	TGCGCCAGCAGCCAACTTCTAGCGGGAGGGGCCGCCGAGACCCAGTACTTC	CASSQLLAGGAAETQYF
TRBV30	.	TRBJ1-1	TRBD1	TGTGCCTGGAGTAGACAGGGGAACACTGAAGCTTTCTTT	CAWSRQGNTEAFF
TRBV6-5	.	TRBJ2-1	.	TGTGCCAGCAGCAGGCAGGGGGGAGTCAATGAGCAGTTCTTC	CASSRQGGVNEQFF
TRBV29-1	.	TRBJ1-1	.	TGCAGCGCCGCTGGCAGGGCCCGGCCTGAAGCTTTCTTT	CSAAGRARPEAFF
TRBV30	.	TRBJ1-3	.	TGTGCCTGGAGCGAGGGTGCCATATATTTT	CAWSEGAIYF
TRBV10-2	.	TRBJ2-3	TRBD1	TGCGCCAGCGCGGACAGGGGGGATAGCACAGATACGCAGTATTTT	CASADRGDSTDTQYF
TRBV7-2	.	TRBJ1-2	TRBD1	TGTGCCAGCAGCCAGGACAGGGTTAGATTCTATGGCTACACCTTC	CASSQDRVRFYGYTF
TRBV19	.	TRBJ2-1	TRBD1	TGTGCCAGTATCCCATCAGGGGGAACCTACAATGAGCAGTTCTTC	CASIPSGGTYNEQFF
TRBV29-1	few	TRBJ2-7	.	TGCAGCGTTGAAGATCCCAGGGCAAGTAACGAGCAGTACTTC	CSVEDPRASNEQYF
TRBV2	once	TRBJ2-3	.	TGTGCCAGCCGCCGAATCCTAGCGAGCACAGATACGCAGTATTTT	CASRRILASTDTQYF
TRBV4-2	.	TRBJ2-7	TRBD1	TGTGCCAGCAGTCGTAACACAGGGGAGTCCTACGAGCAGTACTTC	CASSRNTGESYEQYF